Sequencing of this T cell receptor (beta chain) was carried out in a study of cytomegalovirus exposure and HLA in healthy donors. Overall study context: Early on, a data release was issued that held 65 million to 100 million unique TCRs from HLA-typed donors.

The V gene end was trimmed by 3 bases and the J gene end by 3 bases; junction bases not matched to a gene: 6. The germline V gene encodes CDR1 MDHEN and CDR2 SYDVKM. The CDR3 runs to 15 residues. Study outcomes and limitations: Most TCR beta V segments were productive about 87% or about 30% of the time in an earlier analysis. Presence/absence analysis assumed near-uniform sequencing depth across donors.

Comment on this clone: Its antigen is still unknown.

All the people who gave samples were healthy bone marrow donors. In the PCR, 60 Vbeta and 13 Jbeta primers were used. Sequenced by immunoSEQ multiplex PCR; TCRdb stores in-frame clones only, minus some. The table shows some 140,000 clones, with over 60% occurring only once. The sample comprised PBMCs. The receptor's source is a man between 35 and 55 years old in good health and CMV-seronegative. This rearrangement joins TRBV28 to TRBJ2-3; 7 bases line up with TRBD2. The CDR3 reads CASSLGLSNTDTQYF. The CDR3, as DNA: TGTGCCAGCAGTTTGGGACTATCTAATACAGATACGCAGTATTTT.